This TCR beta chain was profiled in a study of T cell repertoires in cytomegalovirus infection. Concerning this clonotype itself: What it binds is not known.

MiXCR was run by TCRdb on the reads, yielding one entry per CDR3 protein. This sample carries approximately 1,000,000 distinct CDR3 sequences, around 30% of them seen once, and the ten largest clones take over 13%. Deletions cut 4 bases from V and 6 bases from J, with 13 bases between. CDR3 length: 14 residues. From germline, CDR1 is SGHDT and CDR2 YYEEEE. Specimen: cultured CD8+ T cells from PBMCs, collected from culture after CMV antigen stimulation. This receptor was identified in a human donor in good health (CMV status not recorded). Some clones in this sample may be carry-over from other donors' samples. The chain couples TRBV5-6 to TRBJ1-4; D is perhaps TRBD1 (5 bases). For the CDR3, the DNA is TGTGCCAGCAGCACGGGACGGCCCGATGAAAAACTGTTTTTT. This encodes CASSTGRPDEKLFF.